The clone carrying this TCR beta chain was observed at least ten times. TCR cDNA molecules were tagged individually, and each one carried a unique molecular identifier. In TCRdb, the 5' RACE reads were re-called with MiXCR into one record per CDR3 protein. The table has roughly 38,000 distinct CDR3 sequences, around 3.1% seen once. In germline, CDR1 is SGHTA, CDR2 FQGNSA. Deletions cut 3 bases from V and 0 bases from J, with 5 bases between. The CDR3 runs 13 residues. The data stem from a study of spatial heterogeneity in lung cancer. Study in general: Sequencing consistently turned up more beta-chain sequences than alpha-chain sequences.

Stated time point: sample taken at primary tumor resection. Material for sequencing was whole RNA from tumor, nontumor lung or frozen PBMC, left unsorted. Specimen: normal lung tissue next to the tumor, collected at surgery. The chain uses TRBV7-2 and TRBJ2-5; D not certain. This receptor was identified in a male donor with early-stage non-small cell lung cancer. CDR3 residues: CASSLVDQETQYF. The CDR3 DNA follows: TGTGCCAGCAGCTTGGTGGACCAAGAGACCCAGTACTTC.